This record looks at one TCR beta chain sequence and its context. The data were produced by immunoSEQ multiplex PCR, yet TCRdb's version contains in-frame clones alone and is incomplete. The table includes fewer than 950 clones, about 69% detected once. Time point specified: 2015-2016 season, 7 days after influenza vaccination. These data come from a study of follicular helper T cells after annual influenza vaccination. The material sequenced was CXCR5+ CD38+ circulating T follicular helper cells from blood, taken 7 days after influenza vaccination. This sample's subset: circulating Tfh, non-naive CD4+CXCR5+PD-1+ (ICOS+CD38+ or ICOS-CD38-). The TCR was taken from an adult who received the influenza vaccine.

CDR3 residues: CASSDMADRAEAFF. DNA for the CDR3: TGTGCCAGCAGCGACATGGCGGACAGGGCTGAAGCTTTCTTT. The chain links TRBV9 to TRBJ1-1; TRBD1 agrees at 8 bases. The CDR3 runs to 14 residues. V dropped 3 bases and J dropped 6; count of bases not matched to a gene: 7. Germline V gene sequence: CDR1 SGDLS, CDR2 YYNGEE.